Listed below are T cell receptor beta chains from one sample, sequenced in a study of Graves' ophthalmopathy and Graves' hyperthyroidism. MiXCR, applied by TCRdb to the multiplex PCR reads, yields one record per CDR3 protein. The top ten clones hold roughly 10% of a sample with roughly 480,000 distinct CDR3 sequences, approximately 15% of them seen once. The source material was blood. The receptors derive from a woman younger than 45 with Graves' ophthalmopathy. Each CDR3 is given with its conserved first and last residue. Fields, in order: D gene, J gene, V gene, clone size, CDR3 DNA, CDR3 protein. D genes are given only for firm matches. Size is omitted from some rows. Given values are once, few, many or a class for expanded clones.

-,TRBJ2-7,TRBV19,many,TGTGCCAGTAAAAGGGGGGCGAATCTCAACGAGCAGTACTTC,CASKRGANLNEQYF
-,TRBJ1-6,TRBV14,many,TGTGCCAGCAGCCGTCGGGGCCCAACCGATTCACCCCTCCACTTT,CASSRRGPTDSPLHF
TRBD2,TRBJ2-7,TRBV6-1,many,TGTGCCAGCAGTGCGTACTGGACTAGCGGGAACTACGAGCAGTACTTC,CASSAYWTSGNYEQYF
-,TRBJ2-7,TRBV11-2,few,TGTGCCAGCAGCTTGTCGGGTGAACTACGAGTGCAGTACTTC,CASSLSGELRVQYF
-,TRBJ1-6,TRBV15,many,TGTGCCACCAGCAGGGTGGGCAGCTCTAATTCACCCCTCCACTTT,CATSRVGSSNSPLHF
TRBD1,TRBJ2-7,TRBV5-1,few,TGCGCCAGCAGCTTGGTGGGACAGGGGCCATCCTACGAGCAGTACTTC,CASSLVGQGPSYEQYF
-,TRBJ1-1,TRBV5-1,many,TGCGCCAGCCCGGCACTGGACAGCCGACACAGGGTTGAAGCTTTCTTT,CASPALDSRHRVEAFF
TRBD2,TRBJ2-5,TRBV10-3,many,TGTGCCATCAGTGTTTCGAATCTAGCGGGAGGAGAGACCCAGTACTTC,CAISVSNLAGGETQYF
-,TRBJ2-4,TRBV6-2/TRBV6-3,few,TGTGCCAGCAGTTACTCCGACGGGCAGGGACACTTC,CASSYSDGQGHF
TRBD1,TRBJ2-7,TRBV2,many,TGTGCCATCCGACAGGGGAACGACTACGAGCAGTACTTC,CAIRQGNDYEQYF
-,TRBJ2-7,TRBV20-1,many,TGCAGTGCCACTCCAGGGGGGTACGAGCAGTACTTC,CSATPGGYEQYF
-,TRBJ2-7,TRBV30,few,TGTGCCTCACGGGTTTCCTCCTCTGAGCAGTACTTC,CASRVSSSEQYF
-,TRBJ1-5,TRBV6-2/TRBV6-3,-,TGTGCCAGCAGTTACAGGGGAACGATAAATCAGCCCCAGCATTTT,CASSYRGTINQPQHF
-,TRBJ2-7,TRBV28,many,TGTGCCAGCAGTACCCGGGGAGGGGGCCACTCCTACGAGCAGTACTTC,CASSTRGGGHSYEQYF
-,TRBJ1-5,TRBV3-1,few,TGTGCCAGCAGCCAATCGCAGGCCTATAGCAATCAGCCCCAGCATTTT,CASSQSQAYSNQPQHF
-,TRBJ1-2,TRBV18,-,TGTGCCAGCTCACCAAGGTCGGGCAGGGGACGCTACACCTTC,CASSPRSGRGRYTF
TRBD1,TRBJ1-1,TRBV30,-,TGTGCCTGGATGGGGGACAGGGCTAGCTACACTGAAGCTTTCTTT,CAWMGDRASYTEAFF
TRBD1,TRBJ1-1,TRBV4-1,many,TGCGCCAGCAGCCAAGAGCACAGGGGGCGGGGAGGGCTCTTT,CASSQEHRGRGGLF
-,TRBJ2-6,TRBV12-3/TRBV12-4,-,TGTGCCAGCACCATGCTGGGACGGTACTCTGGGGCCAACGTCCTGACTTTC,CASTMLGRYSGANVLTF
-,TRBJ2-7,TRBV20-1,many,TGCAGTGCTAGAGATCAGACAGCTCAGGGAGAGCAGTACTTC,CSARDQTAQGEQYF
-,TRBJ2-4,TRBV12-3/TRBV12-4,many,TGTGCCAGCTCCGAGGGGGGTCACATTCAGTACTTC,CASSEGGHIQYF
TRBD2,TRBJ2-5,TRBV11-2,once,TGTGCCAGCAGCTTGGTCGGGACTAGCAAAGAGACCCAGTACTTC,CASSLVGTSKETQYF
TRBD1,TRBJ1-5,TRBV6-1,many,TGTGCCAGTAGTGGGACAGGGAATCAGCCCCAGCATTTT,CASSGTGNQPQHF
TRBD1,TRBJ1-5,TRBV20-1,many,TGCAGTGCTGGGACAGGGTATGTCAATCAGCCCCAGCATTTT,CSAGTGYVNQPQHF
-,TRBJ1-1,TRBV12-5,many,TGTGCTAGTGGTTCGCAGACGACGGCTTCCTTT,CASGSQTTASF
-,TRBJ2-2,TRBV13,many,TGTGCCAGCAGCTCTTACAGGGCTGGGGGGGAGCTGTTTTTT,CASSSYRAGGELFF
-,TRBJ1-1,TRBV6-1,many,TGTGCCAGCAGTGTAGCGACAGGCGTCACTGAAGCTTTCTTT,CASSVATGVTEAFF
TRBD1,TRBJ1-5,TRBV5-1,-,TGCGCCAGCAGCCCCAGACAGGGCAGCCAGCCCCAGCATTTT,CASSPRQGSQPQHF
-,TRBJ1-1,TRBV7-9,many,TGTGCCGGCCAGACAGGGAACACTGAAGCTTTCTTT,CAGQTGNTEAFF
-,TRBJ1-1,TRBV12-3/TRBV12-4,many,TGTGCCAGCAGTTTGGGGGGACGAACTGAAGCTTTCTTT,CASSLGGRTEAFF
TRBD1,TRBJ2-7,TRBV25-1,many,TGTGCCAGCAGTGAAGCCCCAAGGACAGGGGGCTACGAGCAGTACTTC,CASSEAPRTGGYEQYF
-,TRBJ1-3,TRBV19,few,TGTGCCAGTAGCCCTTCCCCTACGACTGGAAACACCATATATTTT,CASSPSPTTGNTIYF
-,TRBJ1-6,TRBV30,many,TGTGCCTGGACAGAAGGAAATAATTCACCCCTCCACTTT,CAWTEGNNSPLHF
TRBD1,TRBJ1-2,TRBV6-1,many,TGTGCCAGCAGTGAAGATGGGACAGGGACCCAGGGTGGCTACACCTTC,CASSEDGTGTQGGYTF
-,TRBJ2-2,TRBV10-3,many,TGTGCCATCGGTGGCGGGGAGCTGTTTTTT,CAIGGGELFF
-,TRBJ1-2,TRBV5-1,many,TGCGCCAGCAGCTTGGCCGACGGGAACTATGGCTACACCTTC,CASSLADGNYGYTF
-,TRBJ1-1,TRBV7-2,many,TGTGCCAGCAGCAGGGACTCCAGGGCGGTGGTGGCTTTCTTT,CASSRDSRAVVAFF
-,TRBJ1-1,TRBV7-6,many,TGTGCCAGCAGCTTAGTCCAGAACGATCACACTGAAGCTTTCTTT,CASSLVQNDHTEAFF
-,TRBJ1-2,TRBV28,many,TGTGCCAGCAGTACCGACTATGGCTACACCTTC,CASSTDYGYTF
-,TRBJ1-5,TRBV12-3/TRBV12-4,-,TGTGCCAGCAGCCTTGGTGTCTCGGGCAATCAGCCCCAGCATTTT,CASSLGVSGNQPQHF
TRBD1,TRBJ2-7,TRBV28,-,TGTGCCAGCAGAGGACAGGGGGCTATCTACGAGCAGTACTTC,CASRGQGAIYEQYF
TRBD1,TRBJ2-7,TRBV2,many,TGTGCCAGCAGAGACATGACAGGGCCCTACGAGCAGTACTTC,CASRDMTGPYEQYF
-,TRBJ2-7,TRBV2,-,TGTGCCACGAAGAGTAAGTTCTACGAGCAGTACTTC,CATKSKFYEQYF
-,TRBJ1-5,TRBV12-3/TRBV12-4,many,TGTGCCAGCAGCTTGACAGATTATCAGCCCCAGCATTTT,CASSLTDYQPQHF
-,TRBJ1-1,TRBV27,many,TGTGCCAGCAGTATGACATTCAGGGCCTATATGAACACTGAAGCTTTCTTT,CASSMTFRAYMNTEAFF
TRBD1,TRBJ1-1,TRBV29-1,many,TGCAGCGTCTGCAGGGGGTTGAACACTGAAGCTTTCTTT,CSVCRGLNTEAFF
TRBD2,TRBJ2-3,TRBV6-1,many,TGTGCCAGCAGCGACGGACTAGGGGATACGCAGTATTTT,CASSDGLGDTQYF
-,TRBJ1-6,TRBV16,many,TGTGCCAGCAGCCAACAGTCTTCACCCCTCCACTTT,CASSQQSSPLHF
-,TRBJ1-2,TRBV6-1,-,TGTGCCAGCAGTCCCCAGGGTTTGGGTGGCTACACCTTC,CASSPQGLGGYTF